The T cell receptor beta chain under discussion was sequenced for a study of blood T cell repertoires in COVID-19. The wider study: Specimens from acute and convalescent COVID-19 originated in the United States, Italy and Spain. Sources were T cells, B-cell-depleted T cells, or PBMCs; the material itself was cDNA or gDNA.

Germline CDR1 reads LNHDA; CDR2 reads SQIVND (reference sequence). The V end was cut by 5 bases, the J end by 5 bases, with 12 bases between. The CDR3 totals 13 residues. Under the authors' procedure: Researchers report that nucleated cell counts were estimated from reference gene primer amplification. Profiled with immunoSEQ multiplex PCR; TCRdb holds only in-frame clones, not every one. The DNA gave D and trimming, while V, J and clone size come from that table. The data hold roughly 160,000 clones, with 88% observed a single time. Sequencing was carried out using peripheral blood. The chain uses TRBV19 and TRBJ1-1; D is ambiguous. The receptor was derived from a man over 45 who had recovered from COVID-19. CDR3 region: CASSPGGKTEAFF. The CDR3 region has the DNA TGTGCCAGTAGTCCGGGAGGAAAAACTGAAGCTTTCTTT.